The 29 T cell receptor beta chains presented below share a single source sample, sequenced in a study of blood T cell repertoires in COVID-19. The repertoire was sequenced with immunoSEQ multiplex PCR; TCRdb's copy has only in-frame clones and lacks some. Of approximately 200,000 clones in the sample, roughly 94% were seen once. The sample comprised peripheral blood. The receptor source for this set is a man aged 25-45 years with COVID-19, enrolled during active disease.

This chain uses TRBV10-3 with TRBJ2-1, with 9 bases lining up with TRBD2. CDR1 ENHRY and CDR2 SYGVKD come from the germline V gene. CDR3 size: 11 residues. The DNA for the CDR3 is TGTGCAGGGGCTAGCGGGGATGAGCAGTTCTTC. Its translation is CAGASGDEQFF.

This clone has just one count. The CDR3, as DNA: TGTGCCAGCAGTCCACAGGGCATTGGTGGCTACACCTTC. Its translation: CASSPQGIGGYTF. This chain connects TRBV12-3 or TRBV12-4 to TRBJ1-2; TRBD1 is a possible D gene (6 bases). The CDR3 extends over 13 amino acids. V lost 5 bases and J 7 bases, leaving 14 bases between the germline ends.

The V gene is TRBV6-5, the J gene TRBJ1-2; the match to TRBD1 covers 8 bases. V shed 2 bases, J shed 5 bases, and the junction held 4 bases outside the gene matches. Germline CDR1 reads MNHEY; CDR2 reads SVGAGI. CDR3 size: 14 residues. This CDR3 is CASSYGYRGYGYTF. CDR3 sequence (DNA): TGTGCCAGCAGTTACGGTTACAGGGGGTATGGCTACACCTTC.

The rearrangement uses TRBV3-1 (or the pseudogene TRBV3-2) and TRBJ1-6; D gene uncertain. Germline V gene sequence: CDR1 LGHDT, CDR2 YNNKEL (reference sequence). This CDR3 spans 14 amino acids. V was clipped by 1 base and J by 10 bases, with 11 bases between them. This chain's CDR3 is CASSQGQSYSPLHF. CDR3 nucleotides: TGTGCCAGCAGCCAAGGACAATCTTACTCACCCCTCCACTTT.

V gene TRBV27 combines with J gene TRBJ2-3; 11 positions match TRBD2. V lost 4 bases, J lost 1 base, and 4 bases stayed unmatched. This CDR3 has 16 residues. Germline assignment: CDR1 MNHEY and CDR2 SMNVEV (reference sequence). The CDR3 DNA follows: TGTGCCAGCAGTTCGATAGCGGGGGGGGGCACAGATACGCAGTATTTT. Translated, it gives CASSSIAGGGTDTQYF.

The CDR3 loop is CASSSLFSRGGEQYF. The CDR3 nucleotides are TGTGCCAGCAGTTCCCTTTTTAGCAGGGGTGGCGAGCAGTACTTC. The genes are TRBV6-5 and TRBJ2-7; tentatively, D is TRBD1 (6 bases). V was pared by 4 bases and J by 6 bases, with 19 bases between. Germline lookup yields CDR1 MNHEY and CDR2 SVGAGI. This CDR3 is built from 15 residues.

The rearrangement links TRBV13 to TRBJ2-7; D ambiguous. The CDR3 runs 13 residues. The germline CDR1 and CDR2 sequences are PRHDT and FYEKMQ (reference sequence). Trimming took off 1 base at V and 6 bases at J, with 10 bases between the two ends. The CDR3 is CASSLEVPGEQYF. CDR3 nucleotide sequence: TGTGCCAGCAGCTTAGAGGTGCCGGGCGAGCAGTACTTC.

The CDR3 DNA reads TGCAGTGCTAGACGGGACACCATATATTTT. Translating it yields CSARRDTIYF. V and J are TRBV20-1 and TRBJ1-3; no reliable D call. The CDR3 is made up of 10 amino acids. V was cut by 2 bases and J by 8 bases, with 4 bases left in between. Germline CDR1 is DFQATT and CDR2 is SNEGSKA (reference sequence).

Here the CDR3 reads CASSPGLLQPQHF. The CDR3 DNA reads as TGTGCCAGTAGCCCGGGATTGCTACAGCCCCAGCATTTT. The V and J genes are TRBV19 and TRBJ1-5; no reliable D call. The germline gives CDR1 LNHDA, CDR2 SQIVND (reference sequence). This CDR3 comprises 13 residues. V lost 6 bases, J lost 7 bases, and 13 bases lay in between.

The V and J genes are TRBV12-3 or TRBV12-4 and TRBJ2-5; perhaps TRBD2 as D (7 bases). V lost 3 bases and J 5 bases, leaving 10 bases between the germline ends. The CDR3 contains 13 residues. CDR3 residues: CASSLKGGETQYF. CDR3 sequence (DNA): TGTGCCAGCAGTTTGAAGGGGGGGGAGACCCAGTACTTC.

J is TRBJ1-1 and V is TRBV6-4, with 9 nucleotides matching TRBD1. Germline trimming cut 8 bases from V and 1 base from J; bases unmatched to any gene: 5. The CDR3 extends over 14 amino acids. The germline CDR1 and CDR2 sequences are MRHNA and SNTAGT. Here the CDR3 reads CASAPGQGNTEAFF. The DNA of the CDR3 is TGTGCCAGCGCCCCGGGACAGGGGAACACTGAAGCTTTCTTT.

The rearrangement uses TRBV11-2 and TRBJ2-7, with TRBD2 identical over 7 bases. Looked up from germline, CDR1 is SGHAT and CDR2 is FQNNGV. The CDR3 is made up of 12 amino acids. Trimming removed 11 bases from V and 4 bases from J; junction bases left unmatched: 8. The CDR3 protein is CASGRGKYEQYF. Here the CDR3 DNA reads TGTGCCTCCGGGCGGGGGAAGTACGAGCAGTACTTC.

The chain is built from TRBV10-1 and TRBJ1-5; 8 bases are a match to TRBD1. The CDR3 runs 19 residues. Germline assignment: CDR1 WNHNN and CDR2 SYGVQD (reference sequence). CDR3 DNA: TGCGAAACTGAGCTCAACGGACTGACAGGGGATGATAGCAATCAGCCCCAGCATTTT. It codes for CETELNGLTGDDSNQPQHF.

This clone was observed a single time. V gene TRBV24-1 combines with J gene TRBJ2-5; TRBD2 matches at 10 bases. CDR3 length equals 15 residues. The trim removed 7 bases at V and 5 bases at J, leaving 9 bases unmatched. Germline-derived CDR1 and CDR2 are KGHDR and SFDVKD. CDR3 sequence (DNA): TGTGCCACCAGCGAAAGCGGGGGGGCTAGGGAGACCCAGTACTTC. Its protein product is CATSESGGARETQYF.

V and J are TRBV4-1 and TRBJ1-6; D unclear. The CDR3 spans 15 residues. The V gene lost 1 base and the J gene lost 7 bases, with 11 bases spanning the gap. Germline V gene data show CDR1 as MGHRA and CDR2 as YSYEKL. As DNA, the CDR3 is TGCGCCAGCAGCCAAGCATGGAGCGGGAATTCACCCCTCCACTTT. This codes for CASSQAWSGNSPLHF.

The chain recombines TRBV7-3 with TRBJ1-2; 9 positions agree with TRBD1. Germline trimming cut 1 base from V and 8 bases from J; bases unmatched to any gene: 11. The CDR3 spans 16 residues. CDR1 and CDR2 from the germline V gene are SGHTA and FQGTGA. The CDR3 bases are TGTGCCAGCAGCTTAAAACCTGGGACAGGGAAAAACGGCTACACCTTC. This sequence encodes CASSLKPGTGKNGYTF.

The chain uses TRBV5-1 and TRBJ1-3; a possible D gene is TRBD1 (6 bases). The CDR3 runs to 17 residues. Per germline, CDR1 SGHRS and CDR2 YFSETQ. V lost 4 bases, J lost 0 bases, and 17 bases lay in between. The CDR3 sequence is CASSPLGDRSSGNTIYF. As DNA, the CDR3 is TGCGCCAGCAGCCCCCTAGGTGACAGGTCCTCTGGAAACACCATATATTTT.

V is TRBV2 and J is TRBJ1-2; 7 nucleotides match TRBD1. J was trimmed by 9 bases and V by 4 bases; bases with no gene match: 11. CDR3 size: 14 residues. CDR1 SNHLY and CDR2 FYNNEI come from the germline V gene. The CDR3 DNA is TGTGCCAGCAGTGTCGGACAGGCCTTGGTTCGCTACACCTTC. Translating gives CASSVGQALVRYTF. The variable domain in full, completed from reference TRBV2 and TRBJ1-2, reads EPEVTQTPSHQVTQMGQEVILRCVPISNHLYFYWYRQILGQKVEFLVSFYNNEISEKSEIFDDQFSVERPDGSNFTLKIRSTKLEDSAMYFCASSVGQALVRYTFGSGTRLTVV.

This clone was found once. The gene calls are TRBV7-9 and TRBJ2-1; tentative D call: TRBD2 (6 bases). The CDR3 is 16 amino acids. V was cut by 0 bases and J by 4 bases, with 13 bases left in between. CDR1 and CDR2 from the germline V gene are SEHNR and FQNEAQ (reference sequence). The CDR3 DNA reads TGTGCCAGCAGCTTAGCGGGGGGTTCAGGTTACAATGAGCAGTTCTTC. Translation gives CASSLAGGSGYNEQFF.

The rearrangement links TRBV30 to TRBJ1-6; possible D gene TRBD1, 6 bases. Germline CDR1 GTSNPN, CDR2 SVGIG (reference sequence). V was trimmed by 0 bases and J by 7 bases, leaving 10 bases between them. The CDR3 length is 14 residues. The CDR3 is CAWSVRTENSPLHF. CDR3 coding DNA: TGTGCCTGGAGTGTTCGGACAGAAAATTCACCCCTCCACTTT.

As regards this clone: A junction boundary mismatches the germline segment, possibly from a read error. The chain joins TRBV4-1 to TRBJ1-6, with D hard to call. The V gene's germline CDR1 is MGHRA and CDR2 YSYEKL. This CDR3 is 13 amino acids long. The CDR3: CASSQTPSASLYF. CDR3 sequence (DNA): TGCGCCAGCAGCCAAACCCCGAGCGCCAGCCTCTACTTT.

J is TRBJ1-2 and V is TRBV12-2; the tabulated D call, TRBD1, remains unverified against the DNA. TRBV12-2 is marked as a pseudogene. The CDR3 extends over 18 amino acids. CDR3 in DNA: TGTGCAAGTCGCTTAGCCTTTTTTTGGGGGGGACAGGCCTATGGCTACACCTTC. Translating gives CASRLAFFWGGQAYGYTF.

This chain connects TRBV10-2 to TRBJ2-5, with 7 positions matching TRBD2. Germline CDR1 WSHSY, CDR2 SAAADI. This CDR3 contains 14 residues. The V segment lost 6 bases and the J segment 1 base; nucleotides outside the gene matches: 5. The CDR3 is CASSLLASQETQYF. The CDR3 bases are TGCGCCAGCAGCTTACTAGCGTCCCAAGAGACCCAGTACTTC.

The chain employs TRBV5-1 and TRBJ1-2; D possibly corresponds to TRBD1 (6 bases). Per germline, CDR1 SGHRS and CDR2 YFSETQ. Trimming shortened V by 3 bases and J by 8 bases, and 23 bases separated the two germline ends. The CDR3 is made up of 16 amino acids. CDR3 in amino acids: CASSSTTGLRLQGYTF. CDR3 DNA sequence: TGCGCCAGCAGCTCTACTACAGGGTTGAGGCTTCAGGGCTACACCTTC.

In DNA form, the CDR3 reads TGTGCCAGCAGCTACCCTGGGAGTACTGGAAACACCATATATTTT. Residues: CASSYPGSTGNTIYF. V is TRBV3-1 (or the pseudogene TRBV3-2) and J is TRBJ1-3, with unresolved D. The germline V and J ends were trimmed by 5 bases and 2 bases, with 13 bases remaining between them. The CDR3 runs to 15 residues. Per the germline V gene, CDR1 is LGHDT and CDR2 is YNNKEL (reference sequence).

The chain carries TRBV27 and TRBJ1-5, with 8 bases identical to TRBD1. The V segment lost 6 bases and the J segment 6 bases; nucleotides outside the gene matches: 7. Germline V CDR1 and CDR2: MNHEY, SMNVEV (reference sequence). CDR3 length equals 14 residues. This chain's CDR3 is CASSRTGIVQPQHF. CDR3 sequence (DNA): TGTGCCAGCAGCAGGACAGGGATTGTTCAGCCCCAGCATTTT.

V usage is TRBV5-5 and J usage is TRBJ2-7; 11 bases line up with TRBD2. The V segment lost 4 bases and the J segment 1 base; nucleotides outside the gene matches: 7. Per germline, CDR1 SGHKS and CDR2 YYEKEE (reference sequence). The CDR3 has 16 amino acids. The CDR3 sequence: CASSPRLAGSSYEQYF. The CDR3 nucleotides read TGTGCCAGCAGCCCTAGACTAGCGGGGAGTTCCTACGAGCAGTACTTC.

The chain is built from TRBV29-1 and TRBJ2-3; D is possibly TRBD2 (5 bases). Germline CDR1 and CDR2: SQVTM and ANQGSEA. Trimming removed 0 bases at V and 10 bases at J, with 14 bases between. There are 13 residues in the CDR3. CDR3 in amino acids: CSVEDQGAAAQYF. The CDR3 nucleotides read TGCAGCGTTGAAGATCAAGGCGCAGCGGCGCAGTATTTT.

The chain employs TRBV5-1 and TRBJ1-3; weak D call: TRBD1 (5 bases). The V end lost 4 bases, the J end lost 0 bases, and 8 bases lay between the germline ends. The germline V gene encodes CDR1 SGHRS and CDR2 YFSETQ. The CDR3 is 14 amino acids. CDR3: CASSRGDSGNTIYF. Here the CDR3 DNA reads TGCGCCAGCAGCCGGGGGGACTCTGGAAACACCATATATTTT.